This entry concerns a single TCR beta chain. TCRdb keeps only in-frame clones here, not all; method: immunoSEQ multiplex PCR. Found here are approximately 330,000 clones, about nine tenths of them singletons; the top ten hold roughly a tenth. The sample is drawn from a study of blood T cell repertoires in COVID-19. At the level of the study: Acute and convalescent COVID-19 specimens originated in the United States, Italy and Spain. T cells, B-cell-depleted T cells, or PBMCs provided the cDNA or gDNA that served as material.

Researchers sorted participants into cohorts using their self-reported clinical history. CDR1 is SGHVS and CDR2 is FNYEAQ in the germline V gene. V gave up 6 bases and J gave up 5 bases; unmatched junction bases: 9. There are 16 residues in the CDR3. The TCR originated in a woman in her 30s who had recovered from COVID-19. The genes are TRBV7-6 and TRBJ2-5, with 13 bases aligning to TRBD2. The sample taken for sequencing was PBMCs or T cells enriched from blood (not recorded which). This CDR3 reads CASRPGLAGASETQYF. Here the CDR3 DNA reads TGTGCCAGCAGACCCGGACTAGCGGGAGCTTCGGAGACCCAGTACTTC.